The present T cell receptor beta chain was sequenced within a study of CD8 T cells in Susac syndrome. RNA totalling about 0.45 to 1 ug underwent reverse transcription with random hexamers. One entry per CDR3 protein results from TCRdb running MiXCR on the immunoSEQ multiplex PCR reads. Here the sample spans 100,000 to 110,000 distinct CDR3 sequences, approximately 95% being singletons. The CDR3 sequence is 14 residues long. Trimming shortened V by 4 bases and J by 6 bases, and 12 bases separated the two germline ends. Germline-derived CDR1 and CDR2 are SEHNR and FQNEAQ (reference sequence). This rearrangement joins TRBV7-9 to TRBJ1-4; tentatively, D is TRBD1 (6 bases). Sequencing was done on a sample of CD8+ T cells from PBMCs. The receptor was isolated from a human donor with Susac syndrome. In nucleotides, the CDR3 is TGTGCCAGCAGCTCAAAGCCAGGGGATGAAAAACTGTTTTTT. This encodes CASSSKPGDEKLFF.